This T cell receptor beta chain originates from a study of CD8+CD57+ T cells in acquired aplastic anemia. CD8+CD57+ cell expansion, shown by flow cytometry, had occurred in the patients selected for sequencing. The CDR3 length is 13 residues. Per germline, CDR1 GTSNPN and CDR2 SVGIG (reference sequence). The V gene lost 0 bases and the J gene lost 6 bases, with 12 bases spanning the gap. Template material for TCR beta VDJ and CDR3 profiling consisted of genomic DNA. TCRdb ran MiXCR on the reads and lists one entry per CDR3 protein. Of about 470,000 distinct CDR3 sequences listed, around 30% are singletons. About this clonotype: What it recognizes is unknown.

Broader study findings: Patients and controls had CD8+ Simpson's diversity values that were not significantly distinct. Overlap between patients and controls comprised about 28 CD8+ CDR3 sequences.

Sequenced: sorted CD4+, CD8+, or CD8+CD57+ T cells (not recorded which) from PBMCs. The source is a human donor with aplastic anemia. The J gene is TRBJ2-7, the V gene TRBV30; no firm D call. The CDR3 region is CAWSVLQSGEQYF. The CDR3 nucleotides are TGTGCCTGGAGTGTACTACAATCGGGCGAGCAGTACTTC.